The present T cell receptor (beta chain) was sequenced within a study of blood T cell repertoires in COVID-19 (dated by TCRdb to the early 2020s). In the study overall: Collaborator samples came from the United States, Italy and Spain and covered acute and convalescent phases of COVID-19. The material from the prospective study consisted of cDNA or gDNA derived from T cells, B-cell-depleted T cells, or PBMCs. Subjects who had been exposed to COVID-19, were actively infected with it, or had recovered from it provided the deeply sampled blood TCRbeta repertoires that made up the dataset. A freely available public database, intended as a resource for researchers studying the immune response to SARS-CoV-2, is where the repertoires were released. Samples were obtained from the ongoing ImmuneRACE study (first 160 participants) and from over 1,000 subjects provided by 6 global collaborators. Nearly every sample came with metadata listing a de-identified subject ID, COVID-19 status, age in years and sex. Where available, HLA class I and class II types were taken from metadata supplied by the sample provider and were not determined by assay-based typing.

Turning to this clone: Its binding antigen is unknown. One base away there is no much larger clone; base qualities are not given.

From the cysteine through the phenylalanine, the CDR3 covers 18 amino acids. The sequence is cut down to CDR3 DNA, 54 bases in frame from base 1. Ends trimmed: V by 5 bases, J by 5 bases; bases unmatched to a gene: 15. In the germline V gene, CDR1 corresponds to SGHTA and CDR2 to FQGNSA. TCRbeta CDR3 regions were amplified from genomic DNA by means of the immunoSEQ Assay, a bias-controlled multiplex PCR. As for the original processing: Within the assay, amplification of reference gene primers was used to estimate how many nucleated cells each sample contained. Sequence reads were collapsed and filtered to measure the absolute abundance of every unique TCRbeta CDR3 rearrangement. For each sample, productive Simpson clonality was calculated as the square root of Simpson's diversity index across productive rearrangements. As stored in TCRdb, this immuneACCESS dataset retains in-frame rearrangements with V and J assigned. A fraction of the clones does not appear; measured against another copy, unresolved V genes explain less than half of the discrepancy, and the remainder lacks a known reason. The DNA was the basis for D and trimming; V, J and clone size are from that table. The sample records fewer than 300,000 clones, over 75% of which are singletons. The top ten clonotypes cover 0.7% to 0.85% of the sample.

The paper as a whole reports these results and caveats: Clinical and demographic metadata were provided uncurated, with the amount varying by source and participant.

Each collaborating institution followed its own protocols to collect whole blood in K2EDTA tubes. For TCRbeta analysis, collaborators shipped samples as frozen whole blood, isolated PBMCs, or DNA extracted from either of those sample types. The sequence came from a woman under 40 with acute or convalescent COVID-19. The sequenced sample consisted of peripheral blood. The sequence links TRBV7-2 to TRBJ1-1, and 12 junctional nucleotides match TRBD1. DNA sequence: TGTGCCAGCAGCCTACACTCCGGGACAGGGGGCGCATTTACTGAAGCTTTCTTT. Its protein is CASSLHSGTGGAFTEAFF.